This note documents a single T cell receptor (beta chain) sequence. This entry belongs to a study of blood T cell repertoires in COVID-19. Study-level background: PBMCs, B-cell-depleted T cells, or T cells provided the cDNA or gDNA that made up the material.

The CDR3 length is 15 residues. V lost 1 base, J lost 3 bases, and 12 bases lay in between. Germline lookup yields CDR1 SGHRS and CDR2 YFSETQ. Assay used: immunoSEQ multiplex PCR; TCRdb lists only in-frame clones, some missing. The sample shows fewer than 250,000 clones, around 85% of them seen only once. The rearrangement links TRBV5-1 to TRBJ2-3, with a weak D call TRBD1 (5 bases). The sequenced sample was PBMCs or T cells enriched from blood (not recorded which). The sequence was collected from a woman aged 40 to 50 with acute COVID-19. The CDR3 nucleotides are TGCGCCAGCAGCTTGCAGTCGACAGTTACAGATACGCAGTATTTT. This encodes CASSLQSTVTDTQYF. Full variable domain (remainder filled in from reference TRBV5-1 and TRBJ2-3): KAGVTQTPRYLIKTRGQQVTLSCSPISGHRSVSWYQQTPGQGLQFLFEYFSETQRNKGNFPGRFSGRQFSNSRSEMNVSTLELGDSALYLCASSLQSTVTDTQYFGPGTRLTVL.